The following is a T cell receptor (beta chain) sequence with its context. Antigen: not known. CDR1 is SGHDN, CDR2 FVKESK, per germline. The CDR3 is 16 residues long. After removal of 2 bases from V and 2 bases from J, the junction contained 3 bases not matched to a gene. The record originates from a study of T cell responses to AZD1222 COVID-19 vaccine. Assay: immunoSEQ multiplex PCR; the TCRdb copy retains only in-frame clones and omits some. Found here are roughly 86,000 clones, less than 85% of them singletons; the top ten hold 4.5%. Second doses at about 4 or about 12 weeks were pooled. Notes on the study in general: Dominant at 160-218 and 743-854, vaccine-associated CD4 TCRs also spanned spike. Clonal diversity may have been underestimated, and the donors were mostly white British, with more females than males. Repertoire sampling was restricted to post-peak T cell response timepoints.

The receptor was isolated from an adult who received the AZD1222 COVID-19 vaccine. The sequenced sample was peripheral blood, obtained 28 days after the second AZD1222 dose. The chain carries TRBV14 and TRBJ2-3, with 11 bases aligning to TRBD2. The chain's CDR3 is CASSQTSGSLTDTQYF. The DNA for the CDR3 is TGTGCCAGCAGCCAAACTAGCGGGAGCCTCACAGATACGCAGTATTTT.